Listed below are T cell receptor beta chains from one sample, sequenced in a study of blood T cell repertoires in COVID-19. Repertoires were generated with immunoSEQ multiplex PCR, while TCRdb's copy carries only in-frame clones and drops some. The sample consists of a few hundred thousand clones, about 82% of them appearing once. Sequencing used peripheral blood. Receptors were obtained from a woman between 50 and 59 years old with active or convalescent COVID-19. Each CDR3 is given with its conserved first and last residue. D genes are given only for firm matches. The size field is filled for only some rows; it gives once, few, many or a size class.

.	TRBV28	16	.	TRBJ2-1	CASSLYPGTDNNEQFF	TGTGCCAGCAGTCTCTATCCCGGGACTGACAACAATGAGCAGTTCTTC
.	TRBV5-1	10	.	TRBJ2-7	CSGLPDEQYF	TGTTCAGGGCTCCCGGACGAGCAGTACTTC
.	TRBV10-3	15	TRBD2	TRBJ2-1	CAISELSGAYNEQFF	TGTGCCATCAGTGAGCTTAGCGGGGCCTACAATGAGCAGTTCTTC
.	TRBV18	15	.	TRBJ1-2	CASSPLRGSDYGYTF	TGTGCCAGCTCACCATTACGGGGAAGCGACTATGGCTACACCTTC
.	TRBV4-1	16	TRBD2	TRBJ2-1	CASSQGPAGGFREQFF	TGCGCCAGCAGCCAAGGTCCAGCGGGAGGATTCCGGGAGCAGTTCTTC
.	TRBV30	15	TRBD2	TRBJ2-2	CAWSVASGSTGELFF	TGTGCCTGGAGTGTAGCTAGCGGGAGTACCGGGGAGCTGTTTTTT
.	TRBV7-8	16	.	TRBJ1-2	CASSLAPEQGRGGYTF	TGTGCCAGCAGCTTAGCCCCTGAACAGGGAAGAGGCGGCTACACCTTC
.	TRBV6-1	13	.	TRBJ1-5	CASSYQGTGPQHF	TGTGCCAGCAGTTATCAGGGGACGGGGCCCCAGCATTTT
once	TRBV7-2	17	TRBD2	TRBJ2-1	CASSLGRAGGFYNEQFF	TGTGCCAGCAGCTTAGGAAGAGCGGGAGGCTTCTACAATGAGCAGTTCTTC
.	TRBV18	18	TRBD1	TRBJ1-1	CASSPSSRGTFLNTEAFF	TGTGCCAGCTCACCATCAAGCAGGGGGACCTTTCTGAACACTGAAGCTTTCTTT
.	TRBV5-6	12	.	TRBJ2-1	CASSLNNNEQFF	TGTGCCAGCAGCTTGAATAACAATGAGCAGTTCTTC
.	TRBV12-3/TRBV12-4	13	TRBD2	TRBJ2-3	CVTAAGGVDTQYF	TGTGTTACCGCCGCGGGAGGGGTTGATACGCAGTATTTT
.	TRBV11-2	16	.	TRBJ1-1	CASSYLRGRSNTEAFF	TGTGCCAGCAGCTACCTCCGAGGGCGGAGTAACACTGAAGCTTTCTTT
.	TRBV6-2/TRBV6-3	19	TRBD2	TRBJ2-1	CASSQNWAGERSSYNEQFF	TGTGCCAGCAGTCAAAACTGGGCGGGAGAGAGAAGCTCCTACAATGAGCAGTTCTTC
.	TRBV13	15	TRBD2	TRBJ2-1	CASSFTGLGPNEQFF	TGTGCCAGCAGCTTTACGGGACTAGGGCCCAATGAGCAGTTCTTC
.	TRBV6-5	14	.	TRBJ1-5	CAITRQASNQPQHF	TGTGCCATCACGAGACAGGCTAGCAATCAGCCCCAGCATTTT
.	TRBV19	14	.	TRBJ1-1	CASSIDSPGTVAFF	TGTGCGAGTAGTATAGATTCCCCGGGGACTGTAGCTTTCTTT
.	TRBV5-8	14	TRBD1	TRBJ1-5	CASSPDRDRQPQHF	TGTGCCAGCAGCCCGGACAGGGATCGTCAGCCCCAGCATTTT
.	TRBV6-5	15	.	TRBJ1-1	CASSYSTLSNTEAFF	TGTGCCAGCAGTTACAGCACTCTCTCGAACACTGAAGCTTTCTTT
.	TRBV9	13	TRBD1	TRBJ1-1	CASSFGQGTEAFF	TGTGCCAGCAGCTTCGGACAGGGCACTGAAGCTTTCTTT
few	TRBV19	15	.	TRBJ2-3	CASSTLQVYTDTQYF	TGTGCCAGTAGTACCCTACAGGTTTACACAGATACGCAGTATTTT
.	TRBV5-8	14	.	TRBJ2-7	CASTLTGPLGEQYF	TGTGCCAGCACTCTGACAGGCCCTCTAGGGGAGCAGTACTTC
.	TRBV19	16	.	TRBJ2-1	CASSISRQGIYNEQFF	TGTGCCAGTAGTATATCGCGGCAGGGAATCTACAATGAGCAGTTCTTC
.	TRBV12-3/TRBV12-4	12	TRBD1	TRBJ1-2	CASSLGTVGYTF	TGTGCCAGCAGTTTGGGGACAGTCGGCTACACCTTC
once	TRBV19	16	.	TRBJ2-7	CASSPRGGVGGYEQYF	TGTGCCAGTAGCCCCAGGGGCGGAGTTGGGGGTTATGAGCAGTACTTC
.	TRBV3-1/TRBV3-2	14	.	TRBJ1-1	CASSPRGVNTEAFF	TGTGCCAGCAGCCCGCGAGGTGTGAACACTGAAGCTTTCTTT
.	TRBV19	17	TRBD1	TRBJ1-4	CASSTYDRGRANEKLFF	TGTGCCAGTAGTACCTACGACAGGGGGCGAGCTAATGAAAAACTGTTTTTT
.	TRBV24-1	12	.	TRBJ1-5	CATSDPGGAQHF	TGTGCCACCAGTGACCCGGGAGGGGCCCAGCATTTT
.	TRBV3-1/TRBV3-2	13	TRBD1	TRBJ1-1	CASREQGGTEAFF	TGTGCCAGCCGGGAGCAGGGGGGCACTGAAGCTTTCTTT
.	TRBV5-1	14	.	TRBJ1-1	CASSKQVSGTEAFF	TGCGCCAGCAGCAAACAGGTCTCTGGCACTGAAGCTTTCTTT
.	TRBV6-5	15	.	TRBJ2-3	CASSSGTGGGGTQYF	TGTGCCAGCAGCTCCGGGACAGGTGGGGGGGGTACGCAGTATTTT
.	TRBV20-1	11	.	TRBJ2-1	CSADVEREQFF	TGCAGTGCCGACGTAGAGCGGGAGCAGTTCTTC
.	TRBV9	15	.	TRBJ2-6	CASSPPPSGANVLTF	TGTGCCAGCAGCCCCCCTCCGTCTGGGGCCAACGTCCTGACTTTC
few	TRBV2	14	.	TRBJ1-2	CASRGTGMGYGYTF	TGTGCCAGCAGGGGAACAGGGATGGGATATGGCTACACCTTC